This TCR beta chain emerged from a study of T cell responses to AZD1222 COVID-19 vaccine (dated by TCRdb to about 2021). Background for the entire study: AZD1222 recipients whose second dose came at about 4 weeks and those whose second dose came at about 12 weeks were combined into one group, since spike-specific TCR depth and breadth did not differ between the two schedules. A total of 233 trial participants underwent TCR sequencing, of whom 207 received two doses of AZD1222 and some 26 received two doses of the MenACWY control vaccine. Enrollment into the trials was organized by age into subgroups of 18-55, 56-69 and 70-plus years, and those subgroups contained about 160, 30 and 59 TCR-sequenced participants, respectively. Study-wide conclusions, independent of this receptor: Reportedly, almost half of the unique spike-specific TCRs recognized epitopes lying outside the regions that are mutated in the B.1.351 and B.1.1.7 variants. Because no day 14 peak-response samples were available, repertoires were characterized only after the peak T cell response. In the small 56-69-year group, the increase in depth fell short of significance, most likely because of low power. Conclusions about previously exposed vaccinees were limited because only six or seven AZD1222 recipients were SARS-CoV-2 seropositive at baseline. The whole spike protein was spanned by vaccine-associated CD4 TCRs, and dominant responses were seen in regions 160-218 and 743-854. Spike-specific TCR breadth and depth rose significantly after two AZD1222 doses compared with day 0 and with MenACWY recipients. Participants were mostly white British, with more females than males. The authors suggested clonal diversity may have been underestimated.

Reading the label with the study, this specimen's time point is: baseline before first vaccination. Vaccinee samples came from UK trials COV001 and COV002, including a single-blind randomized controlled phase 2/3 trial of AZD1222 (ChAdOx1 nCoV-19) in healthy adults. For TCRbeta chain sequencing, PBMC samples from trial participants were taken at day 0 and at day 28 after the second dose. A word on this clone: The antigen it binds to is not known. The record has no base qualities; no much larger clone is one base away.

V is trimmed back by 8 bases and J by 0 bases, and the junction contains 5 bases that no gene match accounts for. The CDR3, from cysteine to phenylalanine, totals 14 residues. CDR3 DNA is the only sequence kept; it has 42 bases, read in frame from the first base. CDR1 and CDR2, per the germline V gene, are SQVTM and ANQGSEA. The CDR3 regions of human TCRbeta chains were analyzed by immunosequencing. As for how the authors treated the data: Repertoire TCRs were matched against a reference library of SARS-CoV-2-specific TCRs generated with the MIRA antigen-specificity platform. Breadth meant the fraction of unique TCRs that were SARS-CoV-2-associated, whereas depth meant the fraction of total T cells that were SARS-CoV-2-associated. Using the MIRA data, each spike-specific TCR was assigned both to the spike region to which the TCR was reactive and to a CD4 or CD8 class. Log10-transformed breadth and depth values were compared by one-way ANOVA with Sidak's multiple comparisons tests. The clones in this table, taken by TCRdb from immuneACCESS, are in-frame only. Not every clone is retained; where verified, under half of the shortfall comes from an unresolved V gene, and the cause of the rest is unknown. V, J and clone size derive from that table, while D and trimming were established from the DNA sequence. This sample has about 86,000 clones in its table, and approximately 80% of those were observed once. The ten largest clones take up approximately 21% of the sample.

Sequences were derived from peripheral blood, sampled on day 0 of AZD1222 vaccination. The receptor's source is an adult in good health. The chain employs TRBV29-1 and TRBJ2-3, with TRBD1 matching 10 junction bases. The CDR3 reads as follows: CSTTGQGSTDTQYF. Here is the DNA: TGCAGCACTACGGGACAGGGGAGCACAGATACGCAGTATTTT.